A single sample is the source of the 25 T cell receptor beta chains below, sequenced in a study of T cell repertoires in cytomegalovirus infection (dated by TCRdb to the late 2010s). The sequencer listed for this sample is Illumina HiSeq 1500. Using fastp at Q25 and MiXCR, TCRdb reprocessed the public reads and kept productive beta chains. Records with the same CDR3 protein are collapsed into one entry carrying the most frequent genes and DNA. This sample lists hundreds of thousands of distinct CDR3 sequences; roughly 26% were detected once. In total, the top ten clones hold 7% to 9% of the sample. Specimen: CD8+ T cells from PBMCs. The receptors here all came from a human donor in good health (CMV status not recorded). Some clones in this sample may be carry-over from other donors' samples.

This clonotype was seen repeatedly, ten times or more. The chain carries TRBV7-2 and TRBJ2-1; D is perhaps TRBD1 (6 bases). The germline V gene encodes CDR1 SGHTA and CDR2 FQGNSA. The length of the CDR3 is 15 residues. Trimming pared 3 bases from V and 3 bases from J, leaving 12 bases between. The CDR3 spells CASSLEQGDYNEQFF. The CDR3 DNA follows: TGTGCCAGCAGCTTGGAACAGGGTGACTACAATGAGCAGTTCTTC. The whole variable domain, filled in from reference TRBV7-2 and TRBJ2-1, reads GAGVSQSPSNKVTEKGKDVELRCDPISGHTALYWYRQSLGQGLEFLIYFQGNSAPDKSGLPSDRFSAERTGGSVSTLTIQRTQQEDSAVYLCASSLEQGDYNEQFFGPGTRLTVL.

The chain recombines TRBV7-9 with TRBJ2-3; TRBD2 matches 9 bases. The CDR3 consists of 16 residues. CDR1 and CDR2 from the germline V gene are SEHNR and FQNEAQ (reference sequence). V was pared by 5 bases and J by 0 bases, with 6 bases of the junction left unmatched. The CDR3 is CASSPGLATSTDTQYF. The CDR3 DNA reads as TGTGCCAGCAGCCCCGGACTAGCGACTAGCACAGATACGCAGTATTTT.

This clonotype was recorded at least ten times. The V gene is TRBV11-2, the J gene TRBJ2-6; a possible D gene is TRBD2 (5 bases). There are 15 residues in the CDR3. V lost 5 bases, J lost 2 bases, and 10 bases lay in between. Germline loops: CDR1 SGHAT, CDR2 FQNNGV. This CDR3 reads CASSPPRAGANVLTF. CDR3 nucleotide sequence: TGTGCCAGCAGCCCCCCGCGGGCTGGGGCCAACGTCCTGACTTTC.

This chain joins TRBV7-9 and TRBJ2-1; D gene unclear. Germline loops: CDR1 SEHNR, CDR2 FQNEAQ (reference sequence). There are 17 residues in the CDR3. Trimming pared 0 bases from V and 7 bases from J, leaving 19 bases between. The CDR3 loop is CASSLADGSTAPNEQFF. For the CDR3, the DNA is TGTGCCAGCAGCTTAGCGGACGGGTCAACGGCTCCTAATGAGCAGTTCTTC.

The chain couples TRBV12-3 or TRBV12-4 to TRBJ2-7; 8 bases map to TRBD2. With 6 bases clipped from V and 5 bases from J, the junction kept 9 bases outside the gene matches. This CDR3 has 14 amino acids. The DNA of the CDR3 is TGTGCCAGCAGGAAAATAGCGGGGTCTCACGAGCAGTACTTC. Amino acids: CASRKIAGSHEQYF.

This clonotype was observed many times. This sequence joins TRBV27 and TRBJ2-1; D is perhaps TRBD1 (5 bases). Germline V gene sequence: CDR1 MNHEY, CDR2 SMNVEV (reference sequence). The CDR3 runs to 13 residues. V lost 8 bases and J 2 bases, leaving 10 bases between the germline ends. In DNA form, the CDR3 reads TGTGCCAGCCGGCCAGGGCCCTACAATGAGCAGTTCTTC. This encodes CASRPGPYNEQFF.

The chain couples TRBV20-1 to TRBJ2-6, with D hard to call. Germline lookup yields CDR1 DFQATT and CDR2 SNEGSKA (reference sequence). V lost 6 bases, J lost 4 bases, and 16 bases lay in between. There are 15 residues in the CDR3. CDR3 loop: CSAHPAGEGANVLTF. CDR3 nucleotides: TGCAGTGCCCACCCGGCAGGCGAAGGGGCCAACGTCCTGACTTTC.

DNA of the CDR3: TGTGCCAGCAGTTTCAGGGAGACAGGGGGCTCGGGCGAGCAGTACGTC. Translated, it gives CASSFRETGGSGEQYV. The chain has TRBV28 and TRBJ2-7; 10 positions match TRBD1. With V trimmed by 3 bases and J by 6 bases, 11 bases remained unmatched. Germline V gene data show CDR1 as MDHEN and CDR2 as SYDVKM. This CDR3 has 16 residues.

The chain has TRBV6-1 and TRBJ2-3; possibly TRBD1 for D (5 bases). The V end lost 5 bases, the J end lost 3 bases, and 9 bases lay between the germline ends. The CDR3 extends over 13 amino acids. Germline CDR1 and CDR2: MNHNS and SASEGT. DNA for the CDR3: TGTGCCAGCAGTTACCAGGGAACAGATACGCAGTATTTT. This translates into CASSYQGTDTQYF.

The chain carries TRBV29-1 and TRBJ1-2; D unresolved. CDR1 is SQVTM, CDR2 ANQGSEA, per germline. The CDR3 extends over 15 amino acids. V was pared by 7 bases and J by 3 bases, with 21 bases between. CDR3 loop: CSAYTSGRSDYGYTF. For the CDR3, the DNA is TGCAGCGCATACACGTCGGGGAGGTCGGACTATGGCTACACCTTC. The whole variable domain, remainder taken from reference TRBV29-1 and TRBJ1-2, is SAVISQKPSRDICQRGTSLTIQCQVDSQVTMMFWYRQQPGQSLTLIATANQGSEATYESGFVIDKFPISRPNLTFSTLTVSNMSPEDSSIYLCSAYTSGRSDYGYTFGSGTRLTVV.

For the CDR3, the DNA is TGTGCCAGCAGCTTGGCGGCTTGGGGGATGAACACTGAAGCTTTCTTT. Its translation is CASSLAAWGMNTEAFF. The chain recombines TRBV5-5 with TRBJ1-1; D might be TRBD1 (5 bases). This CDR3 is 16 amino acids long. Germline V lookup: CDR1 SGHKS, CDR2 YYEKEE (reference sequence). V was clipped by 0 bases and J by 0 bases, with 12 bases between them. Combining the CDR3 with reference TRBV5-5 and TRBJ1-1 gives the whole variable domain DAGVTQSPTHLIKTRGQQVTLRCSPISGHKSVSWYQQVLGQGPQFIFQYYEKEERGRGNFPDRFSARQFPNYSSELNVNALLLGDSALYLCASSLAAWGMNTEAFFGQGTRLTVV.

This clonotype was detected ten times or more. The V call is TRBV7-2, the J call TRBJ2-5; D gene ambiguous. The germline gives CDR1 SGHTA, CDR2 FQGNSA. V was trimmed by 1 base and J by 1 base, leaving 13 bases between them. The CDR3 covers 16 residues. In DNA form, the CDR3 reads TGTGCCAGCAGCTTAGGGGCAAAGTTGCGCCAAGAGACCCAGTACTTC. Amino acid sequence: CASSLGAKLRQETQYF.

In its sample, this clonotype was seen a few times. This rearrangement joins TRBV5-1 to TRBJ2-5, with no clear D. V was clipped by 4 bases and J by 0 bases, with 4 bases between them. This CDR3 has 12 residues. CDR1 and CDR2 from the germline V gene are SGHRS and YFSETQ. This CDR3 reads CASSRYQETQYF. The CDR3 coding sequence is TGCGCCAGCAGCAGATACCAAGAGACCCAGTACTTC.

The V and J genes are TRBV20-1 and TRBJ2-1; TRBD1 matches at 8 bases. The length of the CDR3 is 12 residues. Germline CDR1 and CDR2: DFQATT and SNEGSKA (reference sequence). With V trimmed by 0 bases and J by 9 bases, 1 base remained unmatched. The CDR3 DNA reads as TGCAGTGCTAGAGACCAGGGGGCTGAGCAGTTCTTC. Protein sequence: CSARDQGAEQFF.

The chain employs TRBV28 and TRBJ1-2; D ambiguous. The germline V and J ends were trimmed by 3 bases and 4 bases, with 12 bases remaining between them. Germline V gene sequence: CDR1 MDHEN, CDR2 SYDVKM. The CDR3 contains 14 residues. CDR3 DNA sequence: TGTGCCAGCAGTTTTCCGGGGATCCTCTATGGCTACACCTTC. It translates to CASSFPGILYGYTF.

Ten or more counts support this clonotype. The CDR3 DNA sequence: TGTGCCATCAGTGGACGGATAGAGCCTGGAAACACCATATATTTT. Protein product: CAISGRIEPGNTIYF. The chain carries TRBV10-3 and TRBJ1-3; D is unresolved. Trimming cost V 4 bases and J 2 bases, with 12 bases left between them. The CDR3 spans 15 residues. Per germline, CDR1 ENHRY and CDR2 SYGVKD.

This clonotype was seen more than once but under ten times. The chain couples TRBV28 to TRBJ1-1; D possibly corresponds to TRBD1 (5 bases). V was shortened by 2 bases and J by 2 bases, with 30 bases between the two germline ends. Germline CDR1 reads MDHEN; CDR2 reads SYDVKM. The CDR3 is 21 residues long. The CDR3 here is CASSLDSRQLTLKRGNTEAFF. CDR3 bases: TGTGCCAGCAGTTTAGATTCCCGACAGCTGACACTAAAAAGGGGAAACACTGAAGCTTTCTTT.

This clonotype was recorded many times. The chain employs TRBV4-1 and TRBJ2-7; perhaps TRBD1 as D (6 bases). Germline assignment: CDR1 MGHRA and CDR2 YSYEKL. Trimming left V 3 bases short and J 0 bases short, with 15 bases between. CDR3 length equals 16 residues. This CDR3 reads CASSQDRQDFSYEQYF. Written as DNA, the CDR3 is TGCGCCAGCAGCCAGGACCGACAGGATTTCTCCTACGAGCAGTACTTC.

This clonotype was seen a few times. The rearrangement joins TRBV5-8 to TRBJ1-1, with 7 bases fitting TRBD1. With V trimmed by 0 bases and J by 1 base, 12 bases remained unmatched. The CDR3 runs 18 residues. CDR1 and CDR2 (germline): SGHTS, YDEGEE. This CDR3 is CASSLGPQQGRRNTEAFF. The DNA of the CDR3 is TGTGCCAGCAGCTTGGGGCCCCAACAGGGGAGGAGGAACACTGAAGCTTTCTTT.

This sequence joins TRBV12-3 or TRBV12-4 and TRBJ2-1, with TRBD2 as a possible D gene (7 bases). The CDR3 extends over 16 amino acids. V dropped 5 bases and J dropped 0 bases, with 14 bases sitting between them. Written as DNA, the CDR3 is TGTGCCAGCAGTGGGGGGGCCCCTAGCTCCTACAATGAGCAGTTCTTC. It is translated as CASSGGAPSSYNEQFF.

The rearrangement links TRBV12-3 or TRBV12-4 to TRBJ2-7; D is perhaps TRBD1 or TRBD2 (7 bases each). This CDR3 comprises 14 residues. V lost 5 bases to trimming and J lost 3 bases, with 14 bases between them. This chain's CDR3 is CASSRAGQLYEQYF. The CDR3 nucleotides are TGTGCCAGCAGTCGAGCGGGACAGCTCTACGAGCAGTACTTC.

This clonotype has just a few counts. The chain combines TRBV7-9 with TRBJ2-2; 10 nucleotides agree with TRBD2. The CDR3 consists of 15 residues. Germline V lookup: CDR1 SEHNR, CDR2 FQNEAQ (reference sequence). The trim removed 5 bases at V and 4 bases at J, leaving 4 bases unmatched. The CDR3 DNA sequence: TGTGCCAGCAGCATTCGGACTAGCGGCACCGGGGAGCTGTTTTTT. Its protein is CASSIRTSGTGELFF.

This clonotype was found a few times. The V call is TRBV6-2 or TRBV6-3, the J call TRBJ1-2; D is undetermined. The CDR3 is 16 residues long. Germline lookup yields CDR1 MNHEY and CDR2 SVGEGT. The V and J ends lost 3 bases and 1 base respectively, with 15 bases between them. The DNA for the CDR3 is TGTGCCAGCAGTTATCAACCGGATTCCTATAACTATGGCTACACCTTC. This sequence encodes CASSYQPDSYNYGYTF.

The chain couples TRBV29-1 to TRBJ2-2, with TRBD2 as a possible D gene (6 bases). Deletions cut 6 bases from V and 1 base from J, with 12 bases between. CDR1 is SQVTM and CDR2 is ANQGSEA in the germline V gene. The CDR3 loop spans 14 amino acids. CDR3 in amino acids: CSVDGGGNTGELFF. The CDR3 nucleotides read TGCAGCGTCGATGGGGGAGGGAACACCGGGGAGCTGTTTTTT.

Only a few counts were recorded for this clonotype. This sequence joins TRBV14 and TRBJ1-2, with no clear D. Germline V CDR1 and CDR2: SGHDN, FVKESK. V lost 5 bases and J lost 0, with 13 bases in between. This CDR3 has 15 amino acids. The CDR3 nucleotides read TGTGCCAGCAGCTCGCTTAAGACCCCTAACTATGGCTACACCTTC. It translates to CASSSLKTPNYGYTF.